This TCR beta chain is drawn from a study of shared clonotypes between healthy human individuals. Each replicate PCR on the sorted subsets used approximately 200 ng DNA (approximately 27,000 T cell genomes). Some clones are missing from TCRdb's copy, which holds only in-frame ones; the method was immunoSEQ multiplex PCR. The profile covers hundreds of thousands of clones, with around 96% appearing a single time and 0.095% to 0.13% taken by the ten largest. The CDR3 runs to 17 residues. V was pared by 0 bases and J by 0 bases, with 14 bases between. Germline CDR1 MGHRA, CDR2 YSYEKL. As defined, naive CD8 cells were CD45RO-negative and positively selected for CCR7, with terminally differentiated effector memory CD45RA+ cells excluded. The donors were all Caucasian adults (living in Nashville, Tennessee).

This TCR came from a woman younger than 45 in good health. Material for sequencing was naive CD8+ T cells sorted from blood. This chain uses TRBV4-1 with TRBJ1-1; unclear D gene. The CDR3 DNA sequence: TGCGCCAGCAGCCAAGATCCCCCAAGACACATGAACACTGAAGCTTTCTTT. It codes for CASSQDPPRHMNTEAFF.